These 31 T cell receptor beta chains share one sample of origin, sequenced in a study of cytomegalovirus exposure and HLA in healthy donors. Both 60 Vbeta primers and 13 Jbeta primers went into the PCR. TCRdb's copy holds only in-frame clones and misses some; the assay was immunoSEQ multiplex PCR. Of over 150,000 clones in the sample, 70% to 90% were seen once. What was sequenced was PBMCs. The receptors here all came from a woman aged 25 to 45 in good health and CMV-seronegative.

This clone was seen once. V is TRBV28 and J is TRBJ1-1, with no clear D. V lost 5 bases, J lost 1 base, and 8 bases lay in between. Looked up from germline, CDR1 is MDHEN and CDR2 is SYDVKM. CDR3 length: 13 residues. The CDR3 bases are TGTGCCAGCAGTCCATACAAGAACACTGAAGCTTTCTTT. Protein: CASSPYKNTEAFF.

V and J are TRBV28 and TRBJ1-2, with D tentatively TRBD1 (6 bases). The V end lost 2 bases, the J end lost 6 bases, and 16 bases lay between the germline ends. Per germline, CDR1 MDHEN and CDR2 SYDVKM. The CDR3 extends over 15 amino acids. CDR3 nucleotide sequence: TGTGCCAGCAGTTTACGGGACACCCCCCCCAATGGCTACACCTTC. This translates into CASSLRDTPPNGYTF.

The chain carries TRBV5-1 and TRBJ2-1, with D uncertain. The CDR3 sequence is 19 residues long. Trimming shortened V by 0 bases and J by 3 bases, and 22 bases separated the two germline ends. CDR1 SGHRS and CDR2 YFSETQ come from the germline V gene. The chain's CDR3 is CASSLGWVQAPLNYNEQFF. CDR3 in DNA: TGCGCCAGCAGCTTGGGGTGGGTTCAGGCCCCGCTGAACTACAATGAGCAGTTCTTC.

The rearrangement links TRBV19 to TRBJ2-2, with TRBD2 as a possible D gene (6 bases). V was trimmed by 5 bases and J by 1 base, leaving 14 bases between them. CDR1 is LNHDA and CDR2 is SQIVND in the germline V gene (reference sequence). This CDR3 contains 16 residues. CDR3 sequence (DNA): TGTGCCAGTAGTCCCTCCGGGAGCTGGAACACCGGGGAGCTGTTTTTT. This encodes CASSPSGSWNTGELFF.

V gene TRBV30 combines with J gene TRBJ2-7, with D perhaps matching TRBD2 (6 bases). V was trimmed by 3 bases and J by 4 bases, leaving 10 bases between them. CDR1 GTSNPN and CDR2 SVGIG come from the germline V gene (reference sequence). The CDR3 has 12 amino acids. The CDR3 bases are TGTGCCTGGAGGGGGGGACTTTACGAGCAGTACTTC. It is translated as CAWRGGLYEQYF.

The chain couples TRBV27 to TRBJ1-2; 7 bases agree with TRBD1. Trimming removed 2 bases from V and 0 bases from J; junction bases left unmatched: 6. The CDR3 has 16 amino acids. CDR1 MNHEY and CDR2 SMNVEV come from the germline V gene (reference sequence). The CDR3 spells CASSLRQGNSNYGYTF. The CDR3 DNA is TGTGCCAGCAGTTTACGACAGGGAAACTCTAACTATGGCTACACCTTC.

In this sample, this clone turned up once. The chain recombines TRBV21-1 with TRBJ2-6; the table's D call, TRBD2, was not checked against the DNA. TRBV21-1 is a documented pseudogene. The CDR3 consists of 24 residues. In nucleotides, the CDR3 is TGTGCCAGCAGCAAACACTGGTTTTTGCGGGGAGTCCCCGGGCTGTGCTCTGGGGCCAACGGCCTGACTTTC. Its protein product is CASSKHWFLRGVPGLCSGANGLTF.

The V and J genes are TRBV11-2 and TRBJ2-7; 9 positions agree with TRBD2. Germline loops: CDR1 SGHAT, CDR2 FQNNGV. This CDR3 is 16 amino acids long. Germline trimming cut 5 bases from V and 6 bases from J; bases unmatched to any gene: 14. In DNA, the CDR3 is TGTGCCAGCAGCCAGTCGATTAGCGGGAGTAGTACCGAGCAGTACTTC. Protein product: CASSQSISGSSTEQYF. Filled out from reference TRBV11-2 and TRBJ2-7, the complete variable domain reads EAGVAQSPRYKIIEKRQSVAFWCNPISGHATLYWYQQILGQGPKLLIQFQNNGVVDDSQLPKDRFSAERLKGVDSTLKIQPAKLEDSAVYLCASSQSISGSSTEQYFGPGTRLTVT.

This chain links TRBV7-9 with TRBJ2-7, with D possibly TRBD1 on 5 matching bases. Germline V CDR1 and CDR2: SEHNR, FQNEAQ (reference sequence). V was shortened by 1 base and J by 5 bases, with 12 bases between the two germline ends. This CDR3 contains 14 residues. The CDR3 spells CASSLVGVTDEQYF. As DNA, the CDR3 is TGTGCCAGCAGCTTAGTAGGGGTTACGGACGAGCAGTACTTC. The complete variable domain, with remaining parts taken from reference TRBV7-9 and TRBJ2-7, reads DTGVSQNPRHKITKRGQNVTFRCDPISEHNRLYWYRQTLGQGPEFLTYFQNEAQLEKSRLLSDRFSAERPKGSFSTLEIQRTEQGDSAMYLCASSLVGVTDEQYFGPGTRLTVT.

The J gene is TRBJ2-7, the V gene TRBV4-3, with 7 positions matching TRBD1. CDR1 is LGHNA and CDR2 is YSLEER in the germline V gene. The V segment lost 0 bases and the J segment 5 bases; nucleotides outside the gene matches: 4. The CDR3 is 14 amino acids. In DNA form, the CDR3 reads TGCGCCAGCAGCCAAGAACAGGGGTTGAACGAGCAGTACTTC. Translated: CASSQEQGLNEQYF.

The genes are TRBV11-1 and TRBJ1-1, with TRBD1 matching 7 bases. Germline V CDR1 and CDR2: SGHAT, FQDESV (reference sequence). J gave up 1 base and V 5 bases, and 10 bases lay outside the gene matches. The CDR3 contains 16 residues. CDR3 region: CASSLGQLLWNTEAFF. The CDR3 DNA sequence: TGTGCCAGCAGCCTGGGACAGTTGCTATGGAACACTGAAGCTTTCTTT.

V usage is TRBV7-8 and J usage is TRBJ2-1; D possibly corresponds to TRBD2 (5 bases). Trimming cost V 1 base and J 6 bases, with 13 bases left between them. This CDR3 spans 15 amino acids. CDR1 and CDR2 (germline): SGHVS, FQNEAQ. The CDR3 is CASSLVAAGLNEQFF. As DNA, the CDR3 is TGTGCCAGCAGCTTAGTGGCCGCGGGTCTCAATGAGCAGTTCTTC.

This chain joins TRBV2 and TRBJ1-6, with TRBD1 matching 7 bases. The CDR3 is 15 residues long. Germline V gene sequence: CDR1 SNHLY, CDR2 FYNNEI. V shed 3 bases, J shed 8 bases, and the junction held 7 bases outside the gene matches. CDR3 DNA sequence: TGTGCCAGCAGTGAGTCGGGGCAGGGGGATTCACCCCTCCACTTT. This gives the protein CASSESGQGDSPLHF.

The chain carries TRBV7-2 and TRBJ2-1; TRBD2 matches at 7 bases. Germline CDR1 reads SGHTA; CDR2 reads FQGNSA. CDR3 length equals 18 residues. Losses at the gene ends were 5 bases for V and 4 bases for J; bases not matched to a gene: 17. In nucleotides, the CDR3 is TGTGCCAGCAGCCAACCCCTTAGCGGGCTGGACCTTTACAATGAGCAGTTCTTC. Translated: CASSQPLSGLDLYNEQFF.

This clone has a handful of counts. The chain is built from TRBV10-3 and TRBJ2-5; 8 nucleotides match TRBD1. The V gene end was trimmed by 10 bases and the J gene end by 5 bases; junction bases not matched to a gene: 12. The CDR3 totals 14 residues. CDR1 ENHRY and CDR2 SYGVKD come from the germline V gene. CDR3 residues: CATAGQGERETQYF. CDR3 DNA sequence: TGTGCCACCGCCGGACAGGGCGAGAGGGAGACCCAGTACTTC.

The genes are TRBV28 and TRBJ1-1, with D hard to call. The CDR3 length is 12 residues. V lost 7 bases and J 7 bases, leaving 13 bases between the germline ends. Germline V CDR1 and CDR2: MDHEN, SYDVKM. The CDR3 bases are TGTGCCAGCAAACGGTTCCCTCGTGAAGCTTTCTTT. Translation: CASKRFPREAFF.

The V call is TRBV11-2, the J call TRBJ2-5; 7 bases are shared with TRBD1. The CDR3 totals 15 residues. V shed 7 bases and J 5 bases; nucleotides not matched to a gene: 13. CDR1 is SGHAT and CDR2 is FQNNGV in the germline V gene. CDR3 residues: CASTPDDRVGETQYF. In DNA form, the CDR3 reads TGTGCCAGCACCCCAGACGACAGGGTGGGGGAGACCCAGTACTTC. Full variable domain (rest looked up from reference TRBV11-2 and TRBJ2-5): EAGVAQSPRYKIIEKRQSVAFWCNPISGHATLYWYQQILGQGPKLLIQFQNNGVVDDSQLPKDRFSAERLKGVDSTLKIQPAKLEDSAVYLCASTPDDRVGETQYFGPGTRLLVL.

V is TRBV6-1 and J is TRBJ2-1; 8 bases align to TRBD2. This CDR3 is built from 15 residues. V lost 0 bases to trimming and J lost 8 bases; unmatched junction nucleotides: 6. The germline CDR1 and CDR2 sequences are MNHNS and SASEGT. CDR3 protein: CASSEAWLAGYEQFF. CDR3 DNA: TGTGCCAGCAGTGAAGCGTGGCTAGCGGGCTATGAGCAGTTCTTC.

This clone was detected only once. The chain uses TRBV9 and TRBJ1-2, with 8 nucleotides matching TRBD1. The germline CDR1 and CDR2 sequences are SGDLS and YYNGEE. Losses at the gene ends were 3 bases for V and 8 bases for J; bases not matched to a gene: 6. This CDR3 has 13 amino acids. CDR3 sequence: CASSETGGGGYTF. In DNA form, the CDR3 reads TGTGCCAGCAGCGAAACAGGGGGTGGCGGCTACACCTTC.

The chain joins TRBV18 to TRBJ2-7; possibly TRBD2 for D (5 bases). The CDR3 length is 14 residues. The V end lost 3 bases, the J end lost 0 bases, and 9 bases lay between the germline ends. CDR1 KGHSH and CDR2 LQKENI come from the germline V gene. This chain's CDR3 is CASSPQRDSYEQYF. In nucleotides, the CDR3 is TGTGCCAGCTCACCCCAACGGGACTCCTACGAGCAGTACTTC.

This clone was found once. One end of the junction varies from germline; a read error may be responsible. The sample contains more than one DNA sequence encoding this CDR3. The chain joins TRBV7-2 to TRBJ2-7; D might be TRBD1 (6 bases). The CDR3 totals 15 residues. Germline-derived CDR1 and CDR2 are SGHTA and FQGNSA. DNA for the CDR3: TGCGCCAGCAGCTTCAGGGGTACCGGGCACTACGAGCAGTACTTC. Its translation is CASSFRGTGHYEQYF.

This chain connects TRBV5-1 to TRBJ2-3; TRBD2 matches 7 bases. J gave up 1 base and V 0 bases, and 5 bases lay outside the gene matches. Germline CDR1 is SGHRS and CDR2 is YFSETQ. This CDR3 contains 16 residues. The CDR3 loop is CASSLAVLAGTDTQYF. The CDR3 region has the DNA TGCGCCAGCAGCTTGGCGGTGCTAGCGGGCACAGATACGCAGTATTTT. The full variable domain, completed using reference TRBV5-1 and TRBJ2-3, is KAGVTQTPRYLIKTRGQQVTLSCSPISGHRSVSWYQQTPGQGLQFLFEYFSETQRNKGNFPGRFSGRQFSNSRSEMNVSTLELGDSALYLCASSLAVLAGTDTQYFGPGTRLTVL.

In nucleotides, the CDR3 is TGTGCCAGCAGAGGGGCCCAGGTCTATAATTCACCCCTCCACTTT. Residues: CASRGAQVYNSPLHF. The chain combines TRBV6-5 with TRBJ1-6, with D possibly TRBD1 on 5 matching bases. The CDR3 length is 15 residues. The germline gives CDR1 MNHEY, CDR2 SVGAGI. V was cut by 6 bases and J by 3 bases, with 12 bases left in between.

This chain connects TRBV28 to TRBJ1-5; D remains ambiguous. Germline V lookup: CDR1 MDHEN, CDR2 SYDVKM. Between the trimmed V and J ends, which lost 6 bases and 3 bases, there was a span of 15 bases. The CDR3 runs 15 residues. This chain's CDR3 is CASSLRLVLNQPQHF. CDR3 in DNA: TGTGCCAGCAGCCTTCGACTGGTACTCAATCAGCCCCAGCATTTT. The full variable domain, with the rest looked up from reference TRBV28 and TRBJ1-5, is DVKVTQSSRYLVKRTGEKVFLECVQDMDHENMFWYRQDPGLGLRLIYFSYDVKMKEKGDIPEGYSVSREKKERFSLILESASTNQTSMYLCASSLRLVLNQPQHFGDGTRLSIL.

The V gene is TRBV28, the J gene TRBJ2-3; a weak D match, TRBD2 (6 bases). CDR3 length: 15 amino acids. Deletions cut 6 bases from V and 1 base from J, with 14 bases between. The germline V gene has CDR1 MDHEN and CDR2 SYDVKM. CDR3 in DNA: TGTGCCAGCAGAAAAGAGGGCGGGGGCACAGATACGCAGTATTTT. It codes for CASRKEGGGTDTQYF.

The rearrangement links TRBV4-3 to TRBJ2-1, with TRBD2 matching 10 bases. The ends lost 2 bases at V and 1 base at J; junction bases unmatched: 5. In germline, CDR1 is LGHNA, CDR2 YSLEER. The CDR3 is 17 amino acids. The CDR3 protein is CASSQQWGLASYNEQFF. The CDR3 DNA is TGCGCCAGCAGCCAACAATGGGGACTAGCGTCCTACAATGAGCAGTTCTTC.

The rearrangement links TRBV7-2 to TRBJ2-7, with D maybe TRBD2 (5 bases). V lost 5 bases and J lost 2, with 10 bases in between. The CDR3 totals 13 residues. The germline V gene has CDR1 SGHTA and CDR2 FQGNSA. In DNA, the CDR3 is TGTGCCAGCAGCGCTACTAGGGCCTACGAGCAGTACTTC. Protein product: CASSATRAYEQYF.

About this clone: Other nucleotide sequences in the sample specify the same CDR3. The V and J genes are TRBV19 and TRBJ2-6; no firm D call. The CDR3 contains 13 residues. Trimming stripped 6 bases from V and 0 bases from J, with 3 bases between. CDR1 and CDR2 from the germline V gene are LNHDA and SQIVND (reference sequence). CDR3: CASRYSGANVLTF. The CDR3 region has the DNA TGTGCCAGTAGATACTCTGGGGCCAACGTCCTGACTTTC.

The chain carries TRBV5-5 and TRBJ1-5; D may be TRBD1 (5 bases). The germline V and J ends were trimmed by 2 bases and 7 bases, with 16 bases remaining between them. Germline CDR1 and CDR2: SGHKS and YYEKEE (reference sequence). CDR3 length equals 15 residues. For the CDR3, the DNA is TGTGCCAGCAGCTTTGATTGGCCCGGGGGGCAGCCCCAGCATTTT. As protein: CASSFDWPGGQPQHF.

This chain uses TRBV28 with TRBJ2-4; TRBD2 is a possible D gene (7 bases). Trimming shortened V by 2 bases and J by 1 base, and 9 bases separated the two germline ends. This CDR3 is built from 15 residues. Germline assignment: CDR1 MDHEN and CDR2 SYDVKM. CDR3 sequence reads: CASSLGGAAKNIQYF. The CDR3 DNA sequence: TGTGCCAGCAGTTTAGGGGGGGCGGCCAAAAACATTCAGTACTTC.

The V call is TRBV7-2, the J call TRBJ2-1; D is undetermined. Trimming removed 5 bases from V and 8 bases from J, with 25 bases in between. The CDR3 contains 17 residues. Germline V gives CDR1 SGHTA, CDR2 FQGNSA. Written as DNA, the CDR3 is TGTGCCAGCAGCCCAAGCCGGCAGGTCGGAACTTACCATGAGCAGTTCTTC. This sequence encodes CASSPSRQVGTYHEQFF.